Listed here is a single T cell receptor (beta chain). Its target is unknown. CDR3 length: 11 residues. Trimming took off 2 bases at V and 9 bases at J, with 7 bases between the two ends. The germline gives CDR1 SGHTA, CDR2 FQGNSA. The data were obtained in a study of beta chain features in type 1 diabetes. Every single donor gave one heparinised blood draw, and these averaged around 0.12 L. Cell sorting via CD45RO/CCR7/CD25/CD127/CD95/CD27 was performed to obtain CD4+ naive, central memory, regulatory and stem cell-like memory cells. Whole-study results and caveats: VDJ junctions sequenced from type 1 diabetes patients showed fewer insertions and more deletions. A definitive answer on HLA type influencing TCRB rearrangement was not reached here.

Expressed TCRB transcripts were sequenced because the isolated RNA had all been reverse transcribed beforehand. Libraries were prepared by immunoSEQ multiplex PCR; TCRdb keeps only in-frame clonotypes and omits some of them. The data hold hundreds of thousands of clones, with 15% to 17% observed a single time. The source is a man aged 18-30 years in good health. V usage is TRBV7-2 and J usage is TRBJ1-1; no firm D call. Sequenced material: naive CD4+ T cells from blood. The CDR3 DNA sequence: TGTGCCAGCAGCTTACTCTACAAAGCTTTCTTT. It specifies CASSLLYKAFF.